This T cell receptor (beta chain) was retrieved from a study of blood T cell repertoires in COVID-19. Study background: Whether acute or convalescent, the COVID-19 samples came from the United States, Italy and Spain. PBMCs, B-cell-depleted T cells, or T cells provided the cDNA or gDNA that made up the material.

Original processing notes: Reference gene primer amplification yielded estimated nucleated cell counts. Sequencing used immunoSEQ multiplex PCR; TCRdb keeps in-frame clones, though not all of them. V and J calls and clone size are as listed in that table; D and trimming were resolved from the DNA. The table includes more than 55,000 clones, about 90% detected once. This CDR3 contains 14 residues. Trimming shortened V by 0 bases and J by 3 bases, and 7 bases separated the two germline ends. Germline V gene sequence: CDR1 SGHDT, CDR2 YYEEEE. What was sequenced was peripheral blood. The source is a man aged 50 to 59 with active COVID-19. The V call is TRBV5-6, the J call TRBJ1-5; D is undetermined. The CDR3, as DNA: TGTGCCAGCAGCTTGGGAGTTGCCAATCAGCCCCAGCATTTT. Amino acids: CASSLGVANQPQHF.